Described below is a single T cell receptor beta chain sequence and its context. The sample originates from a study of blood T cell repertoires in COVID-19. Clones were read by immunoSEQ multiplex PCR, and TCRdb kept only the in-frame ones, dropping some. The sample has fewer than 90,000 clones; about 80% are singletons. This CDR3 spans 13 amino acids. V was trimmed by 2 bases and J by 7 bases, leaving 8 bases between them. In germline, CDR1 is MNHEY, CDR2 SVGAGI. The sample taken for sequencing was peripheral blood. The genes are TRBV6-5 and TRBJ1-4; D gene uncertain. This TCR derives from a man aged 45-60 years with acute or convalescent COVID-19. The CDR3 is CASSYRGTEKLFF. In DNA, the CDR3 is TGTGCCAGCAGTTACCGAGGTACTGAAAAACTGTTTTTT.